A selection of T cell receptor beta chains follows, all from one sample in a study of cytomegalovirus exposure and HLA in healthy donors. Assay used: immunoSEQ multiplex PCR; TCRdb lists only in-frame clones, some missing. The table has about 200,000 clones, roughly three quarters seen once. Sequencing was performed on PBMCs. The receptors were sampled from a middle-aged man in good health and CMV-seronegative. CDR3s include the opening cysteine and the closing phenylalanine or tryptophan. A D gene is named only where the DNA matches it firmly. Clone size is shown for a subset of rows, as once, few, many or a class of expanded clone.

>TRBD2|-|TRBJ2-1|TRBV29-1
TGCAGCGTTGATTGGAGGCGGGAGAGCACAGGTGAGCAGTTCTTC
CSVDWRRESTGEQFF
>-|-|TRBJ2-7|TRBV5-1
TGCGCCAGCAGCTTGGTCGGTGGCTACGAGCAGTACTTC
CASSLVGGYEQYF
>-|once|TRBJ2-7|TRBV6-5
TGTGCCAGCAGTTACCGTGGCGGGTCCTACGAGCAGTACTTC
CASSYRGGSYEQYF
>TRBD1|few|TRBJ1-6|TRBV5-6
TGTGCCAGCAGCCCGACAGGGGGGGCCCTCCACTTT
CASSPTGGALHF
>-|-|TRBJ2-5|TRBV18
TGTGCCAGCACCGGGGGAGTCCAAGAGACCCAGTACTTC
CASTGGVQETQYF
>-|-|TRBJ2-5|TRBV29-1
TGCAGCGTGGCAGGGGATTTGGGGGAGACCCAGTACTTC
CSVAGDLGETQYF
>-|-|TRBJ2-3|TRBV7-2
TGTGCCAGCAGCTTAACTGTGCAAAGCACAGATACGCAGTATTTT
CASSLTVQSTDTQYF
>-|-|TRBJ2-7|TRBV11-2
TGTGCCAGCAGCTTCCGTTTAGTTTACGAGCAGTACTTC
CASSFRLVYEQYF
>TRBD2|-|TRBJ2-1|TRBV15
TGTGCCACCAGCAGTCCCGGGACTAGCGCGAAAGACAATGAGCAGTTCTTC
CATSSPGTSAKDNEQFF
>-|-|TRBJ2-3|TRBV7-9
TGTGCCAGCAGCTCCCGACTAGAAAGCACAGATACGCAGTATTTT
CASSSRLESTDTQYF
>TRBD2|once|TRBJ2-3|TRBV4-1
TGCGCCAGCAGCCAAGATCCCCCGGGAGGGATTGCAGATACGCAGTATTTT
CASSQDPPGGIADTQYF
>TRBD1|-|TRBJ2-5|TRBV10-1
TGCGCCAGCAGCCGAGGACAGGAAGAGACCCAGTACTTC
CASSRGQEETQYF
>TRBD1|-|TRBJ2-7|TRBV6-5
TGTGCCAGCAGTCCCTCCGGGACAGGGTCCTACGAGCAGTACTTC
CASSPSGTGSYEQYF
>TRBD1|-|TRBJ2-7|TRBV5-4
TGTGCCAGCAACACTCTAATCGGACAGGGCCCCTACGAGCAGTACTTC
CASNTLIGQGPYEQYF
>TRBD2|-|TRBJ2-3|TRBV4-1
TGCGCCAGCAGCCAATCGCCGGCGGGAGGTCCCACAGATACGCAGTATTTT
CASSQSPAGGPTDTQYF
>-|few|TRBJ2-5|TRBV5-8
TGTGCCAGCAGCCCGTCTGGGAGCACGAGCGAGACCCAGTACTTC
CASSPSGSTSETQYF
>-|-|TRBJ1-5|TRBV30
TGTGCCTGGTGGCCGGGGAGCAATCAGCCCCAGCATTTT
CAWWPGSNQPQHF
>TRBD1|-|TRBJ2-2|TRBV27
TGTGCCAGCTCTGGGCGGGACAGGATGAACACCGGGGAGCTGTTTTTT
CASSGRDRMNTGELFF
>-|-|TRBJ2-3|TRBV27
TGTGCCAGCAGTTACAGGGATACGCAGTATTTT
CASSYRDTQYF
>-|-|TRBJ2-3|TRBV9
TGTGCCAGCAGCGTAGAACGGGTTTCCTCCACAGATACGCAGTATTTT
CASSVERVSSTDTQYF
>-|once|TRBJ2-2|TRBV9
TGTGCCAGCAGCGTAGGTCCCGGGGAGGACGGGGAGCTGTTTTTT
CASSVGPGEDGELFF
>-|few|TRBJ1-4|TRBV7-9
TGTGCCAGCAGCTTAGTTCAGGGTGAGAATGAAAAACTGTTTTTT
CASSLVQGENEKLFF
>TRBD2|-|TRBJ2-1|TRBV19
TGTGCCAGTAGTACCAATAGCGGGAGGGCGAACAATGAGCAGTTCTTC
CASSTNSGRANNEQFF
>TRBD1|-|TRBJ2-7|TRBV19
TGTGCCAGCGCCGACAGGGGGCGCACCTACGAGCAGTACTTC
CASADRGRTYEQYF
>-|-|TRBJ2-1|TRBV5-1
TGCGCCAGCAGCTTGGTTGGAGGGGGCAGTGAGCAGTTCTTC
CASSLVGGGSEQFF
>-|few|TRBJ2-3|TRBV18
TGTGCCAGCTCCCTGCCGGGAGCAGATACGCAGTATTTT
CASSLPGADTQYF
>-|-|TRBJ2-1|TRBV28
TGTGCCAGCAGTTTGCTAGAAGGCTACAATGAGCAGTTCTTC
CASSLLEGYNEQFF
>-|few|TRBJ1-3|TRBV6-1
TGTGCCAGCACCGAAGGGAGGTCTGGAAACACCATATATTTT
CASTEGRSGNTIYF
>-|-|TRBJ1-5|TRBV6-5
TGTGCCAGCAGTTACCAGGGGAGACCGGATCAGCCCCAGCATTTT
CASSYQGRPDQPQHF
>TRBD1|-|TRBJ1-5|TRBV4-2
TGTGCCAGCAGCCAGGGGGGACAGGGTGGTACTCAGCCCCAGCATTTT
CASSQGGQGGTQPQHF
>-|-|TRBJ1-1|TRBV30
TGTGCCTGGAGTGTACTGAGGAACACTGAAGCTTTCTTT
CAWSVLRNTEAFF